What follows describes a single TCR beta chain. Its antigen specificity is not known. No per-base quality is available; no much larger clone lies one base away. The library relied on the immunoSEQ multiplex PCR assay. A mixture of 60 forward primers for TCR Vbeta segments and 13 reverse primers for TCR Jbeta segments was used in the multiplex PCR. The CDR3 region of rearranged TCR beta genes was amplified from genomic DNA by a multiplex PCR assay. The amplified TCR beta libraries were sequenced on the Illumina HiSeq System as 87-base-pair reads. The paper's processing steps were these. A later analysis counted 75 million to 100 million unique TCR beta chains across the 666 repertoires, and around 9.9 million of these chains were shared by at least two donors. A nearest-neighbor algorithm error-corrected the raw reads and collapsed the reads into unique sequences, merging closely related sequences to remove PCR and sequencing errors. V, D and J gene segments were assigned by aligning CDR3 sequences to IMGT reference sequences. For a sequence to be retained, at least a six-nucleotide match to both a V gene segment and a J gene segment was required. A rearrangement was called productive if the CDR3 had no stop codons and remained in frame with V and J, and every other rearrangement was called non-productive. Following IMGT convention, CDR3 was defined as the stretch from the second conserved V-encoded cysteine up to the conserved J-encoded phenylalanine. The earlier analysis of 500 to 650 of the donors excluded any sequence lacking an unambiguous match to a single V gene segment. An earlier analysis of 500 to 600 of the donors classified V segments as functional when productive rearrangements were above 56.7% and as segregating when the standard deviation between donors was above 5%. To diagnose cytomegalovirus status from the catalog of TCR beta chain sequences, a statistical classification framework was built. A later analysis assigned V and J genes by comparing TCR nucleotide sequences with IMGT/GENE-DB human TR gene sequences. Using the TCRdist pipeline, a later analysis assigned CDR3 sequences along with most-parsimonious VDJ recombination scenarios. In a later analysis, each TCR beta chain was defined by its CDR3 amino acid sequence together with its V-gene family, and reads lacking a unique V-gene family were excluded. To address suspected cross-contamination and a sequencing artifact, a later analysis removed under 600 highly shared, low-generation-probability nucleotide sequences. For each public chain, a later analysis derived a clonal expansion index from normalized ranks of inferred template counts within each repertoire. Generation probabilities in a later analysis came from a VDJ recombination model fitted to out-of-frame rearrangements, and those results were checked against IGoR. In a later analysis, hypergeometric tests were used to score TCR-TCR, TCR-HLA and TCR-CMV co-occurrence, with a repertoire-size bias correction applied to TCR pairs. In a later analysis, false discovery rates were estimated by permuting HLA or CMV assignments 20 times. A later analysis grouped co-occurring TCRs with DBSCAN, adding TCRdist sequence similarity when clustering within HLA-allele-positive subsets. Co-occurrence clustering excluded repertoires with fewer than 30,000 or more than 120,000 public chains, plus five with anomalous nucleotide sharing. The table comes from immuneACCESS by way of TCRdb, which keeps in-frame sequences with V and J called. Part of the clones is missing from these tables; in studies checked, under half for an unresolved V gene and the rest for unknown reasons. That table furnishes V, J and clone size, whereas the DNA furnished D and trimming. The sample table lists 150,000 to 200,000 clones, 65% to 85% of them with a count of one. The top ten constitute about 6% of the sample.

Its CDR3 holds 13 amino acids, cysteine through phenylalanine. Only the CDR3 DNA is retained, 39 bases long and in frame from the first base. CDR1 and CDR2 were assigned from the germline V gene as MNHEY and SVGAGI. The V end loses 2 bases and the J end loses 1 base, and a stretch of 5 bases separates them. The cohort comprised around 700 healthy bone marrow donors. At the time of sampling, every cohort member was nominally healthy, though immune exposures that went unrecorded were likely present. The donor tested CMV seropositive, placing the donor among the 250 to 350 seropositive members of the cohort. A peripheral blood sample was collected from each donor, and TCR beta sequencing was performed on peripheral blood mononuclear cells. The Qiagen DNeasy Blood Extraction Kit was used to extract genomic DNA from the blood cell samples. The data stem from a study of cytomegalovirus exposure and HLA in healthy donors (dated by TCRdb to about 2017). General notes on the study: An earlier analysis of about 530 of the donors reported 250 to 300 Gb of sequence data and 117 million unique TCR beta sequences obtained from around 180 million T cells. Approximately 310 gigabases of sequencing data and approximately 93 million unique TCR sequences were included in an early release covering roughly 600 HLA-typed donors. Among the roughly 400 genotyped donors, approximately 81% belonged to the genetic ancestry cluster associated with self-reported Caucasian donors. The study aimed to test whether signatures of past pathogen exposure could be identified by cataloging public T cell receptors. Using immunosequencing, the study profiled T cell repertoires from fewer than 850 subjects and related those repertoires to cytomegalovirus serostatus. In addition to the first cohort of hundreds of subjects, a separate validation cohort of approximately 130 different subjects was used. To predict cytomegalovirus infection status, the study combined high-throughput TCR immunosequencing, statistical association of individual TCRs with disease status, and machine learning. To study patterns of TCR occurrence, a later analysis re-analyzed previously published TCR beta repertoires from 700 or so donors and added high-resolution HLA genotyping. Rather than using new phenotypic data, the later analysis identified candidate immune exposures from TCR beta sequences and from how often those sequences occurred across donors. An earlier analysis of a few hundred of the donors applied high-throughput TCR beta sequencing to assess whether each TCR beta V gene segment acted as functional or pseudogenic. Donor age, sex, ethnicity and CMV serostatus were compiled alongside the repertoire data. A later genetic analysis used genome-wide SNP genotypes for about 60% of the roughly 670 donors, treating that subset as a discovery cohort. Every repertoire in the discovery cohort had been generated on one and the same sequencing platform. Class I and class II HLA loci were covered by the typing at four-digit resolution. Typing coverage varied by locus: about 620-630 donors for A, B, C, DRB1 and DQB1; more than 500 for DQA1; around 610 for DPA1; under 490 for DPB1. Roughly 5 DR-DQ haplotypes were handled as single units for association and clustering, since linkage in the cohort was strong. On average, approximately 250,000 unique TCR beta nucleotide sequences were sequenced per donor among some 430 genotyped donors of the cohort, with approximately 18% of those sequences being non-productive.

Study-level results and caveats: A cluster of highly shared sequence variants was judged likely to be a technical artifact of the sequencing pipeline. The authors suggested that the approach could potentially be extended to other disease states and immunological phenotypes. In the study, 150 to 200 TCR beta chains were listed as associated with cytomegalovirus. HLA typing was unavailable for some donors at each locus, so association tests used only the typed subset. Linkage disequilibrium might explain the correlated functional status among segregating V segments, but an unknown experimental factor could not be ruled out. An association between a missense DCLRE1C variant and V-gene and J-gene trimming of TCR beta chains was found in a later genetic analysis and replicated in an independent cohort. A further reported finding was that TCR beta sequences accurately predicted the HLA-A and HLA-B alleles for most subjects in the first cohort. Only TCR beta chains were sequenced in this cohort, and the absence of alpha or paired-chain data limited detectable features. According to a later analysis, most CMV-associated TCR beta chains appeared to be HLA-restricted, and the HLA associations seemed to be driven largely by CMV exposure. Compared with equally common non-associated chains, HLA-associated TCR beta chains in a later analysis were more clonally expanded and had lower generation probabilities. A few of the identified cytomegalovirus-associated TCR beta chains were confirmed in vitro to be specific for cytomegalovirus antigens. A later analysis found that TCR association rates varied across HLA loci, with DRB1 alleles showing the most associated TCRs and HLA-C alleles the fewest. According to a later genetic analysis, donors in an Asian-associated ancestry cluster had fewer N-insertions in productive TCRs than the roughly 670-donor mean. The classifier was reported to diagnose cytomegalovirus status with high specificity and sensitivity in both the original cohort and the validation cohort. An earlier analysis of 450 to 750 of the donors showed that most TCR beta V segments appeared in productive rearrangements either about 87% or about 30% of the time, which broadly matched IMGT annotations. Some IMGT-functional V segments, including TRBV6-2 and TRBV6-3, could not be told apart with the 87-base-pair reads, so those segments were excluded. A later analysis reported that several top co-occurrence clusters appeared linked to parvovirus B19, influenza, CMV and Epstein-Barr virus. Most TCR sequences were seen in very few donors, while some public TCRs were found in many individuals. About 15 rarely observed V segments, including chromosome 9 orphons, were excluded from the earlier analysis of about 610 of the donors because counts were too low. Presence/absence analyses assumed roughly uniform sequencing depth across donors, an assumption that may not hold. Immune exposure information for the cohort was limited to CMV serostatus. When HLA alleles, especially DR and DQ, strongly co-occurred, attributing TCR associations to individual alleles was difficult. A later analysis associated 17,000 or so TCR beta sequences with specific HLA alleles at a false discovery rate of 0.05.

The TCR originated in a woman aged 25 to 39 in good health and CMV-seropositive. The chain is encoded by TRBV6-5 joined to TRBJ1-2; the D gene identity is not certain. Input material: PBMCs. The CDR3 has the sequence CASSYQVNYGYTF. The DNA reads as follows: TGTGCCAGCAGTTACCAGGTTAACTATGGCTACACCTTC.